This T cell receptor (beta chain) originates from a study of low-dose radiotherapy and immunotherapy resistance in tumors. Overall study: Intravenous cyclophosphamide 200 mg/m2 was given every two weeks, one day before radiation and immunotherapy.

Regarding time point: before trial treatment. Treatment combined nivolumab, ipilimumab, aspirin, low-dose cyclophosphamide and low-dose radiotherapy in a dose-escalation trial. Eligible patients bore advanced solid tumors devoid of tumor-infiltrating lymphocytes. Germline CDR1 and CDR2: MDHEN and SYDVKM. V was trimmed by 3 bases and J by 9 bases, leaving 6 bases between them. The CDR3 consists of 11 residues. Priming of first-strand cDNA relied on TRAV- and TRBV-specific primers (covering alpha and beta chains). The PCR that amplified TCRs ran for 20 to 25 cycles, relying on a constant-region primer and a V-primer adapter. Each CDR3 protein is one row after TCRdb ran MiXCR on the reads. The sample carries about 39,000 distinct CDR3 sequences, around 30% recorded once.

This receptor was obtained from a male donor with gallbladder cancer. The sequenced sample was PBMCs, obtained before treatment. V and J are TRBV28 and TRBJ2-1; D uncertain. The CDR3 coding sequence is TGTGCCAGCAGTTTGTTGTCTGAGCAGTTCTTC. Protein sequence: CASSLLSEQFF.